The 19 T cell receptor beta chains reported below all come from one sample, sequenced in a study of T-cell memory formation after mild COVID-19. MiXCR, run by TCRdb on the 5' RACE reads, gives a single entry per CDR3 protein. The sample lists some 450,000 distinct CDR3 sequences, around 17% occurring once. The sample taken for sequencing was PBMCs or a T cell subset sorted from them (not recorded which). The origin of the receptors is a man in his late teens or twenties who had mild COVID-19 (a few samples of this study predate the infection). Cell type and time point are not known.

This clonotype has a count of ten or more. The J gene is TRBJ1-1, the V gene TRBV5-1; possible D gene TRBD1, 6 bases. This CDR3 is built from 13 residues. V was cut by 3 bases and J by 5 bases, with 11 bases left in between. Germline V gene sequence: CDR1 SGHRS, CDR2 YFSETQ. The CDR3 spells CASSSQGRTEAFF. The CDR3 nucleotides read TGCGCCAGCAGCTCACAGGGAAGGACTGAAGCTTTCTTT.

This clonotype was seen a handful of times. In DNA, the CDR3 is TGTGCCACCAGCATTGGAGATTCTGGGAACAGGGGTTATGAGCAGTTCTTC. Translation: CATSIGDSGNRGYEQFF. V usage is TRBV15 and J usage is TRBJ2-1, with 7 positions matching TRBD1. Trimming took 4 bases from V and 8 from J; bases not matched to a gene: 17. Germline lookup yields CDR1 LNHNV and CDR2 YYDKDF (reference sequence). This CDR3 comprises 17 residues. The complete variable domain, with remaining parts taken from reference TRBV15 and TRBJ2-1, reads DAMVIQNPRYQVTQFGKPVTLSCSQTLNHNVMYWYQQKSSQAPKLLFHYYDKDFNNEADTPDNFQSRRPNTSFCFLDIRSPGLGDTAMYLCATSIGDSGNRGYEQFFGPGTRLTVL.

This clonotype was counted a few times. The genes are TRBV25-1 and TRBJ2-1, with unresolved D. The V end lost 8 bases, the J end lost 4 bases, and 0 bases lay between the germline ends. In germline, CDR1 is MGHDK, CDR2 SYGVNS. The CDR3 runs 9 residues. The CDR3 region is CASYNEQFF. DNA for the CDR3: TGTGCCAGCTACAATGAGCAGTTCTTC.

This clonotype was counted a few times. In nucleotides, the CDR3 is TGTGCCACGCAGGATTATAGCAATCAGCCCCAGCATTTT. It is translated as CATQDYSNQPQHF. V and J are TRBV6-2 or TRBV6-3 and TRBJ1-5; D call uncertain. The CDR3 contains 13 residues. V shed 10 bases and J shed 0 bases, with 10 bases lying between them. The germline gives CDR1 MNHEY, CDR2 SVGEGT.

This clonotype was picked up a small number of times. V gene TRBV4-1 combines with J gene TRBJ2-5; 9 bases line up with TRBD1. CDR3 length: 15 amino acids. Germline V CDR1 and CDR2: MGHRA, YSYEKL. V was pared by 0 bases and J by 5 bases, with 4 bases of the junction left unmatched. The CDR3 spells CASSQEGDRVETQYF. Here the CDR3 DNA reads TGCGCCAGCAGCCAAGAAGGGGACAGGGTGGAGACCCAGTACTTC.

The CDR3 DNA follows: TGTGCCAGCAGTTACGTAGGGGCTGGAAACACCATATATTTT. Residues: CASSYVGAGNTIYF. The chain joins TRBV6-5 to TRBJ1-3; weak D call: TRBD1 (5 bases). Germline V gene lookup returns CDR1 MNHEY and CDR2 SVGAGI. Trimming removed 2 bases from V and 2 bases from J, with 7 bases in between. The CDR3 extends over 14 amino acids.

In its sample, this clonotype was seen a few times. The chain combines TRBV5-1 with TRBJ2-5, with 7 bases lining up with TRBD1. This CDR3 region has 14 residues. The V gene's germline CDR1 is SGHRS and CDR2 YFSETQ. V trimming: 0 bases; J trimming: 5 bases; junction bases outside the gene matches: 4. DNA of the CDR3: TGCGCCAGCAGCTTGGTCGACAGGGTGGAGACCCAGTACTTC. Translation gives CASSLVDRVETQYF.

V gene TRBV5-1 combines with J gene TRBJ1-1, with D perhaps TRBD1 (5 bases). Germline V gene sequence: CDR1 SGHRS, CDR2 YFSETQ. The CDR3 is made up of 14 amino acids. Trimming cost V 3 bases and J 5 bases, with 14 bases left between them. The CDR3 sequence: CASSWTMMETEAFF. DNA of the CDR3: TGCGCCAGCAGCTGGACAATGATGGAGACTGAAGCTTTCTTT.

Worth noting for this clonotype: Its ends do not fully match the called genes, so a read error is possible. The chain employs TRBV12-3 or TRBV12-4 and TRBJ2-2; 7 bases match TRBD1. This CDR3 contains 15 residues. The CDR3, as DNA: TGTGCCAGCAACCCCCTGACAGGGTACACAGGGGAGCTGTTTTTT. This gives the protein CASNPLTGYTGELFF.

Ten or more counts support this clonotype. CDR3 protein: CASSRTAAGLVSYNEQFF. Written as DNA, the CDR3 is TGCGCCAGCAGCCGGACAGCCGCTGGACTAGTGTCCTACAATGAGCAGTTCTTC. The chain employs TRBV4-3 and TRBJ2-1, with D possibly matching TRBD2 (7 bases). Looked up from germline, CDR1 is LGHNA and CDR2 is YSLEER. This CDR3 spans 18 amino acids. V lost 4 bases and J lost 1, with 20 bases in between.

This clonotype came up a few times. The chain joins TRBV7-2 to TRBJ1-2; no reliable D call. CDR1 is SGHTA, CDR2 FQGNSA, per germline. This CDR3 region has 13 residues. V lost 2 bases, J lost 8 bases, and 12 bases lay in between. Here the CDR3 reads CASSLSGSVGYTF. Here the CDR3 DNA reads TGTGCCAGCAGCTTATCGGGGTCGGTCGGCTACACCTTC.

The chain uses TRBV7-2 and TRBJ1-4; D is unclear. The CDR3 runs 15 residues. Deletions cut 0 bases from V and 0 bases from J, with 5 bases between. CDR1 and CDR2 (germline): SGHTA, FQGNSA. The DNA for the CDR3 is TGTGCCAGCAGCTTAGCATCATCAACTAATGAAAAACTGTTTTTT. Protein: CASSLASSTNEKLFF.

The rearrangement links TRBV4-1 to TRBJ2-5; TRBD2 matches at 7 bases. The germline V gene has CDR1 MGHRA and CDR2 YSYEKL. This CDR3 has 14 amino acids. V was clipped by 3 bases and J by 7 bases; unmatched bases: 8. CDR3 residues: CASSQGGIRATQYF. CDR3 in DNA: TGCGCCAGCAGCCAGGGGGGGATCCGGGCGACCCAGTACTTC.

This clonotype turned up a few times. V and J are TRBV20-1 and TRBJ1-6, with a weak D call TRBD1 (6 bases). The CDR3 length is 15 residues. Germline CDR1 and CDR2: DFQATT and SNEGSKA (reference sequence). V was clipped by 0 bases and J by 8 bases, with 14 bases between them. The CDR3 is CSARDEGQGYSPLHF. The CDR3 nucleotides read TGCAGTGCTAGAGATGAGGGGCAGGGGTATTCACCCCTCCACTTT.

The table lists this clonotype with a few counts. The CDR3 sequence: CASSQELRSSYNEQFF. In nucleotides, the CDR3 is TGCGCCAGCAGCCAAGAGTTGCGAAGCTCCTACAATGAGCAGTTCTTC. The chain recombines TRBV4-1 with TRBJ2-1; D ambiguous. V lost 0 bases, J lost 0 bases, and 9 bases lay in between. The CDR3 has 16 amino acids. Germline values: CDR1 MGHRA, CDR2 YSYEKL.

The V and J genes are TRBV7-2 and TRBJ2-7; 8 bases agree with TRBD2. Germline CDR1 SGHTA, CDR2 FQGNSA. The CDR3 is 13 residues long. Losses at the gene ends were 5 bases for V and 2 bases for J; bases not matched to a gene: 2. DNA of the CDR3: TGTGCCAGCAGCGCGGGGGGAACCTACGAGCAGTACTTC. Translation gives CASSAGGTYEQYF.

This rearrangement joins TRBV4-2 to TRBJ1-5; D uncertain. Between the trimmed V and J ends, which lost 0 bases and 6 bases, there was a span of 12 bases. Germline CDR1 and CDR2: LGHNA and YNFKEQ. The CDR3 totals 15 residues. The CDR3 region is CASSQEVGLVQPQHF. In nucleotides, the CDR3 is TGTGCCAGCAGCCAAGAGGTTGGTCTTGTTCAGCCCCAGCATTTT.

This clonotype has ten or more counts. The V gene is TRBV5-6, the J gene TRBJ1-6; D gene unclear. This CDR3 has 12 amino acids. V lost 6 bases, J lost 7 bases, and 8 bases lay in between. The germline V gene encodes CDR1 SGHDT and CDR2 YYEEEE. CDR3 loop: CASTVWNSPLHF. CDR3 DNA: TGTGCCAGCACCGTCTGGAATTCACCCCTCCACTTT.

The chain recombines TRBV30 with TRBJ2-3; D might be TRBD2 (7 bases). Germline CDR1 GTSNPN, CDR2 SVGIG (reference sequence). V dropped 2 bases and J dropped 5 bases, with 14 bases sitting between them. This CDR3 spans 14 amino acids. The CDR3 is CAWSNGGAEDTQYF. Written as DNA, the CDR3 is TGTGCCTGGAGTAATGGGGGGGCAGAAGATACGCAGTATTTT.